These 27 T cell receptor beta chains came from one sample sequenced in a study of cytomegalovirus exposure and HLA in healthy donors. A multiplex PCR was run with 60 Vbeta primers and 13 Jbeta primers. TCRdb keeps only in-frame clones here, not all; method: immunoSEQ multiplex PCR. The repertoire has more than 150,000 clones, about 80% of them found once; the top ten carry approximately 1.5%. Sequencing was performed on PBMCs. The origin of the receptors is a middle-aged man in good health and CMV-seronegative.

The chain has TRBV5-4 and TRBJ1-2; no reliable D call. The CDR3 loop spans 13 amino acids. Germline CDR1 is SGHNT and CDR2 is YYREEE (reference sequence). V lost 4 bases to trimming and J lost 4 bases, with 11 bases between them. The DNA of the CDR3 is TGTGCCAGCAGCCCTCAACAGAGCTATGGCTACACCTTC. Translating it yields CASSPQQSYGYTF.

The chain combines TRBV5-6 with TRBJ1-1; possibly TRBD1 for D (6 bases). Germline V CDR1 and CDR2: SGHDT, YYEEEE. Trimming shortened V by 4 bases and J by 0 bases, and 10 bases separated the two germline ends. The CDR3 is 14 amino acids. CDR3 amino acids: CASSRGHLNTEAFF. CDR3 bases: TGTGCCAGCAGCAGGGGACATCTGAACACTGAAGCTTTCTTT.

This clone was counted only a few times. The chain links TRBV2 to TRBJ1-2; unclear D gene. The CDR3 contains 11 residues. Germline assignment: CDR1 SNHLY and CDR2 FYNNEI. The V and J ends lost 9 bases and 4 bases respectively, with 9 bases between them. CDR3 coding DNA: TGTGCCAGGAGAAACCCCTATGGCTACACCTTC. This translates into CARRNPYGYTF.

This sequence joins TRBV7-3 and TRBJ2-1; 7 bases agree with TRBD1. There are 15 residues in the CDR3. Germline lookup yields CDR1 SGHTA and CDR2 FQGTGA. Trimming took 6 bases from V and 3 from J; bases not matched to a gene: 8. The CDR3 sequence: CASRPVRDSYNEQFF. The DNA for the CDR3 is TGTGCCAGCAGACCCGTCCGGGACAGCTACAATGAGCAGTTCTTC.

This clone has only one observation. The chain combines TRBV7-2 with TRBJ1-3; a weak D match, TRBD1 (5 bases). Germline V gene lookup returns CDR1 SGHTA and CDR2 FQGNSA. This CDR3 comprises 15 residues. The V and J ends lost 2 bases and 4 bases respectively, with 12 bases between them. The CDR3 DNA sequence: TGTGCCAGCAGCTTAATGCTGGGGGGGGGAAACACCATATATTTT. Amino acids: CASSLMLGGGNTIYF. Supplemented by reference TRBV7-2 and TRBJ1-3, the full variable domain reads GAGVSQSPSNKVTEKGKDVELRCDPISGHTALYWYRQSLGQGLEFLIYFQGNSAPDKSGLPSDRFSAERTGGSVSTLTIQRTQQEDSAVYLCASSLMLGGGNTIYFGEGSWLTVV.

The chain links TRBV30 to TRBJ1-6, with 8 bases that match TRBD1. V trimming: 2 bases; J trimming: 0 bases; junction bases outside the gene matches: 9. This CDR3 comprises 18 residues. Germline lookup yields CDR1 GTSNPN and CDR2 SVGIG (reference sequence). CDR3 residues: CAWSRRQGNSSYNSPLHF. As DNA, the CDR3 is TGTGCCTGGAGTAGGAGACAGGGGAATAGCTCCTATAATTCACCCCTCCACTTT.

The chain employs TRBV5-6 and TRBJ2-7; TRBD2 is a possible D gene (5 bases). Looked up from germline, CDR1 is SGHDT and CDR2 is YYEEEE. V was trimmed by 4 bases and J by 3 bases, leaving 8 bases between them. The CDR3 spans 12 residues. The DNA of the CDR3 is TGTGCCAGCAGCCCGGGGAACTACGAGCAGTACTTC. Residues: CASSPGNYEQYF. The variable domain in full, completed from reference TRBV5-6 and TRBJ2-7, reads DAGVTQSPTHLIKTRGQQVTLRCSPKSGHDTVSWYQQALGQGPQFIFQYYEEEERQRGNFPDRFSGHQFPNYSSELNVNALLLGDSALYLCASSPGNYEQYFGPGTRLTVT.

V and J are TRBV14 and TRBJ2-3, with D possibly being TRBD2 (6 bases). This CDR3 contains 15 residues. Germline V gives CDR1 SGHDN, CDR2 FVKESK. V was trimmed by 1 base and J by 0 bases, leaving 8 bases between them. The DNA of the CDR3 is TGTGCCAGCAGCCAAGGAGGGAGGAGCACAGATACGCAGTATTTT. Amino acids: CASSQGGRSTDTQYF. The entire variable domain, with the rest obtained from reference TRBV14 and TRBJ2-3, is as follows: EAGVTQFPSHSVIEKGQTVTLRCDPISGHDNLYWYRRVMGKEIKFLLHFVKESKQDESGMPNNRFLAERTGGTYSTLKVQPAELEDSGVYFCASSQGGRSTDTQYFGPGTRLTVL.

The CDR3: CASSNLPGLAGTGELFF. The DNA for the CDR3 is TGTGCCAGTAGTAACCTACCGGGACTAGCGGGAACCGGGGAGCTGTTTTTT. This chain links TRBV19 with TRBJ2-2; TRBD2 agrees at 13 bases. J gave up 5 bases and V 4 bases, and 7 bases lay outside the gene matches. Germline CDR1 and CDR2: LNHDA and SQIVND (reference sequence). This CDR3 spans 17 amino acids.

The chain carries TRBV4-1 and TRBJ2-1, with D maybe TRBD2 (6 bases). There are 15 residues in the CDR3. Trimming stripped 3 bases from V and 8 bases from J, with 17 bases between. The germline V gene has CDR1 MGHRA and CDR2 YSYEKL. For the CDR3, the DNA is TGCGCCAGCAGCCAGAGGGACTCCCCGGCAGATGAGCAGTTCTTC. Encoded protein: CASSQRDSPADEQFF.

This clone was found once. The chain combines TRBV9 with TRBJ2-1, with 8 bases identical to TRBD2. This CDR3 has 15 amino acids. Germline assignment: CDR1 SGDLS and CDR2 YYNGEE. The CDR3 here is CPTGVERELGNEQFF. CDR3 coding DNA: TGTCCAACGGGAGTGGAGCGGGAGCTGGGCAATGAGCAGTTCTTC.

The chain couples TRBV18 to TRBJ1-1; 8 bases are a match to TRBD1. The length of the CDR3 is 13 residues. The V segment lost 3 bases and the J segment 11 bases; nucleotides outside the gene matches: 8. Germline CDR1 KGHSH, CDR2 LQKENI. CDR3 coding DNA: TGTGCCAGCTCACCCATGGACAGGGATCCGGCTTTCTTT. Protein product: CASSPMDRDPAFF.

As DNA, the CDR3 is TGTGCCAGCAGCCTTTTAGGGGGCTTTGGCTCTGGAAACACCATATATTTT. This encodes CASSLLGGFGSGNTIYF. This chain uses TRBV14 with TRBJ1-3; TRBD1 agrees at 7 bases. The CDR3 loop spans 17 amino acids. The V and J ends lost 4 bases and 0 bases, in that order; junction bases with no gene match: 9. Germline lookup yields CDR1 SGHDN and CDR2 FVKESK.

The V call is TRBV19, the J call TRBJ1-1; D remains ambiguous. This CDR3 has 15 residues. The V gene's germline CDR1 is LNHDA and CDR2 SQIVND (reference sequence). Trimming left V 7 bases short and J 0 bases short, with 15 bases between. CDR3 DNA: TGTGCCAGTACCCCTAGGAAGGTTTTGAACACTGAAGCTTTCTTT. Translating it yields CASTPRKVLNTEAFF.

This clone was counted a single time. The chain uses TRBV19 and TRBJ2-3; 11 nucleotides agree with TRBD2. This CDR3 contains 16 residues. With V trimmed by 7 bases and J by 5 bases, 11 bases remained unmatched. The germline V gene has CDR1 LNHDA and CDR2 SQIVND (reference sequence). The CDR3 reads CASKRGVAGGEDTQYF. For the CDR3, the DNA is TGTGCCAGTAAGAGGGGAGTAGCGGGAGGGGAAGATACGCAGTATTTT.

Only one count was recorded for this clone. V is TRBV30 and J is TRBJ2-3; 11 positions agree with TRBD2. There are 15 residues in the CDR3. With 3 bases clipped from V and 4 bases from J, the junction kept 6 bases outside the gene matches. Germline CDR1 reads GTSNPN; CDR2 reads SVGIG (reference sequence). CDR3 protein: CAWSLLAGVADTQYF. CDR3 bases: TGTGCCTGGAGCCTACTAGCGGGAGTCGCAGATACGCAGTATTTT. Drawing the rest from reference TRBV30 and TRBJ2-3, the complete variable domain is SQTIHQWPATLVQPVGSPLSLECTVEGTSNPNLYWYRQAAGRGLQLLFYSVGIGQISSEVPQNLSASRPQDRQFILSSKKLLLSDSGFYLCAWSLLAGVADTQYFGPGTRLTVL.

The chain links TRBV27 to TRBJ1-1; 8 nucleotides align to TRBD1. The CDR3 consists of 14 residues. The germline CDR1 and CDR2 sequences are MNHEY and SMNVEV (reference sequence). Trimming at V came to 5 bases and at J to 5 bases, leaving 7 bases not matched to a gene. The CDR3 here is CASSRQGLGTEAFF. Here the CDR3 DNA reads TGTGCCAGCAGTAGACAGGGGCTTGGTACTGAAGCTTTCTTT.

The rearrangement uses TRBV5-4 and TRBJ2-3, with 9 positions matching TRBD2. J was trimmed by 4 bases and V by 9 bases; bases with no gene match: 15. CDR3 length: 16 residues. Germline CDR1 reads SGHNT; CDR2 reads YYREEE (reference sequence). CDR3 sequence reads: CAINLRAGGGPDTQYF. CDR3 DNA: TGTGCCATCAACCTCCGGGCGGGGGGGGGCCCAGATACGCAGTATTTT.

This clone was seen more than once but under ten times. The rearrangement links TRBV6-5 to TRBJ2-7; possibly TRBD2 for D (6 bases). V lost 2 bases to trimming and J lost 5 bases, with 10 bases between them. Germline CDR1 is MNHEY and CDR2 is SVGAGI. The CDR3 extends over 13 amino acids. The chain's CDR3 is CASSYGGSDEQYF. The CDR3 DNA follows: TGTGCCAGCAGTTACGGAGGGTCGGACGAGCAGTACTTC.

This chain's CDR3 is CASSQDRGQADTQYF. CDR3 nucleotide sequence: TGCGCCAGCAGCCAAGACAGGGGGCAAGCAGATACGCAGTATTTT. The rearrangement joins TRBV4-1 to TRBJ2-3; TRBD1 aligns across 8 bases. CDR3 length equals 15 residues. V lost 0 bases to trimming and J lost 4 bases; unmatched junction nucleotides: 3. Germline-derived CDR1 and CDR2 are MGHRA and YSYEKL.

DNA of the CDR3: TGTGCCAGCAGTAGCCGCGGGTGGACTGAAGCTTTCTTT. Its translation is CASSSRGWTEAFF. The rearrangement uses TRBV7-9 and TRBJ1-1, with D unresolved. This CDR3 region has 13 residues. Germline CDR1 is SEHNR and CDR2 is FQNEAQ (reference sequence). Trimming took 6 bases from V and 5 from J, leaving 13 bases between them.

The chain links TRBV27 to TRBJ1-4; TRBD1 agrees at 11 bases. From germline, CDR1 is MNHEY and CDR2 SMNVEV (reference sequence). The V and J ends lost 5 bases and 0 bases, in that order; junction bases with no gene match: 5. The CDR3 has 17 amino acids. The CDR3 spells CASSPGQGEATNEKLFF. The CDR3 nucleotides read TGTGCCAGCAGTCCGGGACAGGGGGAAGCAACTAATGAAAAACTGTTTTTT.

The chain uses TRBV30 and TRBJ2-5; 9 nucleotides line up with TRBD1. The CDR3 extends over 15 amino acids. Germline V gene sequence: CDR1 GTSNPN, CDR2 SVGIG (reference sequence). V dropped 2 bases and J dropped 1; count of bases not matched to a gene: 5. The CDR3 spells CAWSTGQGPQETQYF. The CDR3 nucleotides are TGTGCCTGGAGTACGGGACAGGGACCCCAAGAGACCCAGTACTTC. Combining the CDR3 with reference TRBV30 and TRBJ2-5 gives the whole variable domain SQTIHQWPATLVQPVGSPLSLECTVEGTSNPNLYWYRQAAGRGLQLLFYSVGIGQISSEVPQNLSASRPQDRQFILSSKKLLLSDSGFYLCAWSTGQGPQETQYFGPGTRLLVL.

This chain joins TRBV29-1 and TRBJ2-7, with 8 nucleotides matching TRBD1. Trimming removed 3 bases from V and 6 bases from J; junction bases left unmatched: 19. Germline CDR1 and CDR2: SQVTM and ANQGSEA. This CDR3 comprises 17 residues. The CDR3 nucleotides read TGCAGCGTTGAGGAAGGACAGGGCCGGCGGGGAGTGGGCGAGCAGTACTTC. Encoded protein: CSVEEGQGRRGVGEQYF.

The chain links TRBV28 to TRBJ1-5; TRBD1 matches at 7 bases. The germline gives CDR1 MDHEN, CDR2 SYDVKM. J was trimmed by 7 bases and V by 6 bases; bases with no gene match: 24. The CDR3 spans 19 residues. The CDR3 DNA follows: TGTGCCAGCAGCTATGGGGCCCCCCGACAGGGAAGGAGGAAACAGCCCCAGCATTTT. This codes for CASSYGAPRQGRRKQPQHF.

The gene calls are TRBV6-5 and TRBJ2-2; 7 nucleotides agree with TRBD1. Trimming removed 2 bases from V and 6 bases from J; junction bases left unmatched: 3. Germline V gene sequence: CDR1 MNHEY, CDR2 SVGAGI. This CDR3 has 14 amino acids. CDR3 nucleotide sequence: TGTGCCAGCAGTTACATGACAGGGTCCGGGGAGCTGTTTTTT. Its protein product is CASSYMTGSGELFF.

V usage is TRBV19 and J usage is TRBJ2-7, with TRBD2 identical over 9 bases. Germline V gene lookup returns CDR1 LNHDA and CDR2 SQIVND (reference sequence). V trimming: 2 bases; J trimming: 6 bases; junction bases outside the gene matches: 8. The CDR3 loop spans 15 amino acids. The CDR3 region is CASSIWGGRAGEQYF. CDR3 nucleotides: TGTGCCAGTAGTATATGGGGCGGGAGGGCCGGCGAGCAGTACTTC. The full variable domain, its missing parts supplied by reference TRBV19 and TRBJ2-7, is DGGITQSPKYLFRKEGQNVTLSCEQNLNHDAMYWYRQDPGQGLRLIYYSQIVNDFQKGDIAEGYSVSREKKESFPLTVTSAQKNPTAFYLCASSIWGGRAGEQYFGPGTRLTVT.